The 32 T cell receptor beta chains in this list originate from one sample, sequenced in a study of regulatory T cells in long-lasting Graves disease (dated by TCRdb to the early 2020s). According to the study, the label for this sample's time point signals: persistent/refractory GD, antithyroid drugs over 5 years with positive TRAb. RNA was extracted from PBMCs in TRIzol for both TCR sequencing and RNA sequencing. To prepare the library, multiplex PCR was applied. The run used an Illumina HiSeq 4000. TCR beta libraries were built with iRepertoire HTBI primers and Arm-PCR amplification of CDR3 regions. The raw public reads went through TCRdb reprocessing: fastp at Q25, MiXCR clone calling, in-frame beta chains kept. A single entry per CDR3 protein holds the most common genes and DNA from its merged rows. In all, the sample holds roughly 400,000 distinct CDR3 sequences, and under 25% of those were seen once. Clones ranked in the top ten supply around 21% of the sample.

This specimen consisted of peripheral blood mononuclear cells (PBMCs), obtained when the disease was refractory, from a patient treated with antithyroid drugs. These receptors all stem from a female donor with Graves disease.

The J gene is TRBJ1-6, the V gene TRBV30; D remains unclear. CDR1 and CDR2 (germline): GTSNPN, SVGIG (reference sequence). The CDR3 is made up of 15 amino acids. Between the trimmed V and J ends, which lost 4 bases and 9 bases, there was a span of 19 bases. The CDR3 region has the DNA TGTGCCTGGACCATTTCCTCAGGTCCGGGTTCACCCCTCCACTTT. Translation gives CAWTISSGPGSPLHF.

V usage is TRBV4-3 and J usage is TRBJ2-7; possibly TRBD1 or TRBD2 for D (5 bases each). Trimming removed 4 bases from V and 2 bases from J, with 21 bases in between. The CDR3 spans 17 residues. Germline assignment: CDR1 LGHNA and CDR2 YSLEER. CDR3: CASSPDLSGPGTYEQYF. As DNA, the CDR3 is TGCGCCAGCAGCCCAGATCTATCGGGACCAGGAACCTACGAGCAGTACTTC.

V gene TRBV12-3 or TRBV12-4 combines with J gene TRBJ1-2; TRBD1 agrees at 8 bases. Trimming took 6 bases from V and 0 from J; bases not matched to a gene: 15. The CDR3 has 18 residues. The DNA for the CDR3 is TGTGCCAGCAGGGCCTCCGGGACAGGCTCTATTTCTAACTATGGCTACACCTTC. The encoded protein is CASRASGTGSISNYGYTF.

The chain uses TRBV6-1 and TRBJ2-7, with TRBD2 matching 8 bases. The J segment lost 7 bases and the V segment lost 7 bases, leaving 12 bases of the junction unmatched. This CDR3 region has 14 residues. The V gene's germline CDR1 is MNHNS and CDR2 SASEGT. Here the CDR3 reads CASTYSGGLKEQYF. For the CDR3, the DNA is TGTGCCAGCACCTATTCGGGAGGGTTGAAAGAGCAGTACTTC.

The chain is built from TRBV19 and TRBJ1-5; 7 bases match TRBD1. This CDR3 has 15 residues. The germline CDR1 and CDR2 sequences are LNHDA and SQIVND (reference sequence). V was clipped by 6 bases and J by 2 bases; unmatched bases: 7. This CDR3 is CASSMTGPGNQPQHF. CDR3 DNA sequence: TGTGCCAGTAGCATGACAGGGCCTGGCAATCAGCCCCAGCATTTT.

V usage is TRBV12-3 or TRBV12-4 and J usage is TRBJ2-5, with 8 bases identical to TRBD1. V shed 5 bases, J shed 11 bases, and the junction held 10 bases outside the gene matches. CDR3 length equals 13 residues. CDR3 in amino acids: CASSPLRTGWQYF. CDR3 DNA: TGTGCCAGCAGTCCTCTCCGGACAGGGTGGCAGTACTTC.

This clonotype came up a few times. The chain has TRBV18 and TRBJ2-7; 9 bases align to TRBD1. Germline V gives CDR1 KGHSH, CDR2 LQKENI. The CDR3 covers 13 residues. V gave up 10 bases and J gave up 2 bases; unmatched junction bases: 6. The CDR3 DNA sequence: TGTGCCACCTCCCGGGACAGGGCCTACGAGCAGTACTTC. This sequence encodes CATSRDRAYEQYF.

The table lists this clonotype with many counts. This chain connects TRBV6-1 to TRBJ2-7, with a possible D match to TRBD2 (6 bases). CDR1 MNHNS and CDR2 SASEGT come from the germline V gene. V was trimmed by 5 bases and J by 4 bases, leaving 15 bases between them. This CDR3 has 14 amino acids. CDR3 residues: CASSPPRDFYEQYF. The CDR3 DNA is TGTGCCAGCAGTCCCCCCAGGGACTTTTACGAGCAGTACTTC.

CDR3 residues: CASKAASGELFF. The DNA for the CDR3 is TGTGCCAGCAAGGCGGCGTCGGGGGAGCTGTTTTTT. The chain is built from TRBV6-1 and TRBJ2-2; D not certain. The V and J ends lost 7 bases and 8 bases respectively, with 11 bases between them. This CDR3 has 12 residues. In germline, CDR1 is MNHNS, CDR2 SASEGT.

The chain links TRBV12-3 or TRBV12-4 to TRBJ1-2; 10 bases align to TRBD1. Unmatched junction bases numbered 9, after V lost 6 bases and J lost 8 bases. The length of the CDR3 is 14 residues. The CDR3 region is CASRDGTGEGGYTF. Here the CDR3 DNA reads TGTGCCAGCAGGGACGGGACAGGGGAAGGCGGCTACACCTTC.

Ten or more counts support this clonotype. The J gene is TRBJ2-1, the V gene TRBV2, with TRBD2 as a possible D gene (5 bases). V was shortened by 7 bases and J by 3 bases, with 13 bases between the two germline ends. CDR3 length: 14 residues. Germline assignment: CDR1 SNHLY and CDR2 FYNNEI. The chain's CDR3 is CASIVSGNYNEQFF. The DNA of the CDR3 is TGTGCCAGCATTGTGAGCGGAAACTACAATGAGCAGTTCTTC. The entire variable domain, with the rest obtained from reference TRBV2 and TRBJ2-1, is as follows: EPEVTQTPSHQVTQMGQEVILRCVPISNHLYFYWYRQILGQKVEFLVSFYNNEISEKSEIFDDQFSVERPDGSNFTLKIRSTKLEDSAMYFCASIVSGNYNEQFFGPGTRLTVL.

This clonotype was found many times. The CDR3 DNA reads as TGTGCCAGCAGCTACGCGGGGTTCGGGGCGTACGAGCAGTACTTC. Translating it yields CASSYAGFGAYEQYF. The chain uses TRBV7-2 and TRBJ2-7, with a possible D match to TRBD2 (6 bases). The CDR3 contains 15 residues. The V and J ends lost 4 bases and 4 bases respectively, with 17 bases between them. Germline loops: CDR1 SGHTA, CDR2 FQGNSA.

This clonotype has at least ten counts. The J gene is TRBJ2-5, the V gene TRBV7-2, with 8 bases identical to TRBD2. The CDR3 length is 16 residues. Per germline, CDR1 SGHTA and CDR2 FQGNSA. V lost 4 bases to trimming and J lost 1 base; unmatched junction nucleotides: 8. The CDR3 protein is CASSSLFAGGQETQYF. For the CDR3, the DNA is TGTGCCAGCAGCTCCCTTTTTGCGGGAGGCCAAGAGACCCAGTACTTC.

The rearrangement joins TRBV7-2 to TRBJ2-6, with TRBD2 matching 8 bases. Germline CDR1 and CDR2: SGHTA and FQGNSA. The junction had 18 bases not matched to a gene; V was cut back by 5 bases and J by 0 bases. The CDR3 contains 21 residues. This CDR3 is CASSVGRLAGPPISGANVLTF. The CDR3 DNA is TGTGCCAGCAGCGTAGGGCGATTAGCGGGACCTCCAATCTCTGGGGCCAACGTCCTGACTTTC.

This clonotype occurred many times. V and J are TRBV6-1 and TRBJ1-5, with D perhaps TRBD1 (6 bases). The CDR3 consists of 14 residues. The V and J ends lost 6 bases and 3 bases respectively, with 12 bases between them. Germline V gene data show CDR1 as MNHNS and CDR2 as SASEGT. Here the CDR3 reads CASRKDSTNQPQHF. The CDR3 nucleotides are TGTGCCAGCAGGAAGGACAGTACCAATCAGCCCCAGCATTTT.

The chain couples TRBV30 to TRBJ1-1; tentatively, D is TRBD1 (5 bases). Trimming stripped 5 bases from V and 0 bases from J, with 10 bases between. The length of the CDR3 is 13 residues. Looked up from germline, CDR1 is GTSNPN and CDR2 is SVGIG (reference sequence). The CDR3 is CAWDSRMNTEAFF. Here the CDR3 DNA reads TGTGCCTGGGACAGCCGAATGAACACTGAAGCTTTCTTT.

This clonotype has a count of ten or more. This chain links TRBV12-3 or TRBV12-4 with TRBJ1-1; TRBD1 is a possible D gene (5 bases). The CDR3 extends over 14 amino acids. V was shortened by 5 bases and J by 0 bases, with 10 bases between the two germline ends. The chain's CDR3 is CASSVGEVNTEAFF. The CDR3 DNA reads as TGTGCCAGCAGTGTAGGGGAGGTGAACACTGAAGCTTTCTTT.

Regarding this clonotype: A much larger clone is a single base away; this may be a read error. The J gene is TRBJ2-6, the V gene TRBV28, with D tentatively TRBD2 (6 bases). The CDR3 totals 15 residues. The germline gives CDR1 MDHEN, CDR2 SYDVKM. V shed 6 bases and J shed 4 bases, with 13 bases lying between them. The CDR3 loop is CASRGLGSGANVLTF. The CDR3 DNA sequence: TGTGCCAGCAGGGGACTGGGGAGCGGGGCCAACGTCCTGACTTTC.

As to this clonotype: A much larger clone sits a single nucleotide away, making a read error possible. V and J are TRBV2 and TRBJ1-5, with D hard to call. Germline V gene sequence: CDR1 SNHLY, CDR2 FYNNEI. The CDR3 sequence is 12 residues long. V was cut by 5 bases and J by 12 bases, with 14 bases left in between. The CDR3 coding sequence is TGTGCCAGCAGTTCCGGGTTCCCGGACCAGCATTTT. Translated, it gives CASSSGFPDQHF.

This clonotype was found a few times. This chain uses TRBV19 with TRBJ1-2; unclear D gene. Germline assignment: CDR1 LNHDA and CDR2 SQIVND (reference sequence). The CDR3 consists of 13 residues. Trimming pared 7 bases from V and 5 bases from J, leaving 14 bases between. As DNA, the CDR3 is TGTGCCAGTACCCCTGGTGGAGATTATGGCTACACCTTC. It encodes CASTPGGDYGYTF.

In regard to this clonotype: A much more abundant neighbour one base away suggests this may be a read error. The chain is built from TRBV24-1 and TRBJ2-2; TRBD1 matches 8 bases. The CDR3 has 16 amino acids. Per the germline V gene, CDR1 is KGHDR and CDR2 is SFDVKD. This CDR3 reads CATGDWTGPDTGELFF. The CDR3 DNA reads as TGTGCCACCGGTGATTGGACAGGGCCGGACACCGGGGAGCTGTTTTTT.

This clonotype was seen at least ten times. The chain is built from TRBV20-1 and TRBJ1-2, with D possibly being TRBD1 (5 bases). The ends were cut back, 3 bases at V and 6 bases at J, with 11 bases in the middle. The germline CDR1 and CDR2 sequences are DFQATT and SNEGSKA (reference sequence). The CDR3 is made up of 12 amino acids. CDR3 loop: CSASQGVDGYTF. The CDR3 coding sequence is TGCAGTGCTAGCCAAGGGGTTGATGGCTACACCTTC.

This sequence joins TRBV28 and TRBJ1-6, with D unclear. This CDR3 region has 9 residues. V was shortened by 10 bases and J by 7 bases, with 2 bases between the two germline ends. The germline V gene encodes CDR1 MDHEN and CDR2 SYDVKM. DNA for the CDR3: TGTGCCACCAATTCACCCCTCCACTTT. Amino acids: CATNSPLHF.

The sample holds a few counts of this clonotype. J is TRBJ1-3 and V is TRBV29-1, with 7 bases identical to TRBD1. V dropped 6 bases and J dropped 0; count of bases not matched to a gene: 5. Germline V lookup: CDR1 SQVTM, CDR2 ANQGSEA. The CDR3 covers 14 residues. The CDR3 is CSVTDRDSGNTIYF. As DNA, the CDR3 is TGCAGCGTCACAGACAGGGACTCTGGAAACACCATATATTTT. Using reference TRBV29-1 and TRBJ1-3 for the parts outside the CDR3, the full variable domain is SAVISQKPSRDICQRGTSLTIQCQVDSQVTMMFWYRQQPGQSLTLIATANQGSEATYESGFVIDKFPISRPNLTFSTLTVSNMSPEDSSIYLCSVTDRDSGNTIYFGEGSWLTVV.

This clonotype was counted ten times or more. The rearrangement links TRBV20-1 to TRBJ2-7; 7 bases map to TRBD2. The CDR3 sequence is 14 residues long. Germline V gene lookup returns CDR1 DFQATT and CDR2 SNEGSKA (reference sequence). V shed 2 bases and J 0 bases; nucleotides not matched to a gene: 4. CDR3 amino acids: CSARFRDYSYEQYF. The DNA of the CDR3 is TGCAGTGCTAGATTTCGGGACTACTCCTACGAGCAGTACTTC.

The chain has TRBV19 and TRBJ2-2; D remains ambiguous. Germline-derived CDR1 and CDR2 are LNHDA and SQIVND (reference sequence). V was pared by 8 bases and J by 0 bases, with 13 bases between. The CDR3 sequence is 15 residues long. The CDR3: CASEKGQPNTGELFF. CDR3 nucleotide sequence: TGTGCCAGTGAAAAGGGCCAGCCGAACACCGGGGAGCTGTTTTTT.

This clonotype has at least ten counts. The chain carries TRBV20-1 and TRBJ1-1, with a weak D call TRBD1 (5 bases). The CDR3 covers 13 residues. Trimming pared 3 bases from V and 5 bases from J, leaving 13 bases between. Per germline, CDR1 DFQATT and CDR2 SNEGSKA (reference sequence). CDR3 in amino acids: CSARGDWGTEAFF. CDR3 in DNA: TGCAGTGCTAGGGGAGATTGGGGGACTGAAGCTTTCTTT.

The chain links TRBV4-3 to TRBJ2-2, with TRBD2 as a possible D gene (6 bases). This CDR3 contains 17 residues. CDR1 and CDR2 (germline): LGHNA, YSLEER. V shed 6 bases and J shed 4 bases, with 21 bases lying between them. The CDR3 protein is CASRKLLAIDGTGELFF. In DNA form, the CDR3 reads TGCGCCAGCAGAAAACTACTAGCTATTGATGGCACCGGGGAGCTGTTTTTT.

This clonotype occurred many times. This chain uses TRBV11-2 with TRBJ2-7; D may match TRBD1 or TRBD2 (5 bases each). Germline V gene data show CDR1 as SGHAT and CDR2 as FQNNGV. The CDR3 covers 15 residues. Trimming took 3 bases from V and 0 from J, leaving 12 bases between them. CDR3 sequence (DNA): TGTGCCAGCAGCTTGGGGACGGCCCACTCCTACGAGCAGTACTTC. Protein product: CASSLGTAHSYEQYF. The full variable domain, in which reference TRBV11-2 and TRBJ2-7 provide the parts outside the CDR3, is EAGVAQSPRYKIIEKRQSVAFWCNPISGHATLYWYQQILGQGPKLLIQFQNNGVVDDSQLPKDRFSAERLKGVDSTLKIQPAKLEDSAVYLCASSLGTAHSYEQYFGPGTRLTVT.

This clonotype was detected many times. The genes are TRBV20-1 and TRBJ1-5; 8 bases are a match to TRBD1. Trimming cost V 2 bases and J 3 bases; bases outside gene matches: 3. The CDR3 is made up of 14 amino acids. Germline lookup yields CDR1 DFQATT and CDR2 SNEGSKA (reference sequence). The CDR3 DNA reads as TGCAGTGCTAGACCGGGACAGGACAATCAGCCCCAGCATTTT. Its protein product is CSARPGQDNQPQHF.

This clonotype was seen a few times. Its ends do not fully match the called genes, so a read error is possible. CDR3 in DNA: TGCGCCAGCAGCCAAGAGGGGCCCGGGACAGGGGGTTACGAGCAGTACTTC. Translated: CASSQEGPGTGGYEQYF. The rearrangement joins TRBV7-2 to TRBJ2-7; 11 nucleotides line up with TRBD1. Germline V lookup: CDR1 SGHTA, CDR2 FQGNSA. The CDR3 has 17 amino acids.

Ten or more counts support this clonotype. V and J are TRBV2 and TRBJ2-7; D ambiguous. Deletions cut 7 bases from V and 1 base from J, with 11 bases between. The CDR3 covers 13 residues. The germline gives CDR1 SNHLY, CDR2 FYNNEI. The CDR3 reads CASNEGPSYEQYF. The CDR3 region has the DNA TGTGCCAGCAACGAAGGCCCTTCCTACGAGCAGTACTTC.